This T cell receptor beta chain is from a study of control samples from healthy donors and cancer patients. This CDR3 has 14 residues. The V and J ends lost 0 bases and 4 bases, in that order; junction bases with no gene match: 0. Germline V lookup: CDR1 SGHRS, CDR2 YFSETQ. Assay used: immunoSEQ multiplex PCR; TCRdb lists only in-frame clones, some missing. The table records 75,000 to 80,000 clones, 75% to 90% of them present only once. The source is a woman in her forties or fifties with colorectal cancer. This chain joins TRBV5-1 and TRBJ2-1; 8 nucleotides align to TRBD2. Sequenced input: PBMCs. The CDR3 coding sequence is TGCGCCAGCAGCTTGGGCGGGGGGTACAATGAGCAGTTCTTC. Its protein is CASSLGGGYNEQFF.